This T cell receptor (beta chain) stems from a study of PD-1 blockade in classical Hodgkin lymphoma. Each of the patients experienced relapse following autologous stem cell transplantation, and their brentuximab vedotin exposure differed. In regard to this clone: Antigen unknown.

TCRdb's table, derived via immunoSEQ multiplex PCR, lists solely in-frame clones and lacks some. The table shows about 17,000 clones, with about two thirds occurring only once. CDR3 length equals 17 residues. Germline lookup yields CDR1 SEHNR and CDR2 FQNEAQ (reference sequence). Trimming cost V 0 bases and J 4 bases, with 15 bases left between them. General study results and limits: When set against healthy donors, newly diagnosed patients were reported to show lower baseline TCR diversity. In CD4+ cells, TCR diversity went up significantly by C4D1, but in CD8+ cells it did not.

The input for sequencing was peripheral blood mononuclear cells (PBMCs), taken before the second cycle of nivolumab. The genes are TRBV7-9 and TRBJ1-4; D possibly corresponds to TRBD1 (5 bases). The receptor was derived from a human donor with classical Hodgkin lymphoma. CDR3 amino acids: CASSLALSGLFNEKLFF. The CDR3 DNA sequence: TGTGCCAGCAGCTTAGCGCTGTCAGGGCTATTTAATGAAAAACTGTTTTTT.